Below are 12 T cell receptor beta chains sequenced from a single sample in a study of read filtering for tumor transcriptome and immune sequencing. From 350 to 500 ng of RNA, a library with molecular barcoded alpha/delta and beta/gamma adaptors was made. TCRdb reprocessed the reads via MiXCR and lists one record per CDR3 protein. The data hold about 14,000 distinct CDR3 sequences, with 20% observed a single time. Material: a population of CD138-negative cells sorted from bone marrow. The receptors derive from a donor at least 40 years old with multiple myeloma.

In its sample, this clonotype was seen a few times. The chain combines TRBV6-2 or TRBV6-3 with TRBJ2-3; TRBD2 agrees at 7 bases. V lost 11 bases to trimming and J lost 0 bases; unmatched junction nucleotides: 5. This CDR3 region has 13 residues. Germline CDR1 and CDR2: MNHEY and SVGEGT. CDR3 residues: CASRGSSTDTQYF. In DNA form, the CDR3 reads TGTGCCTCGCGGGGGTCTAGCACAGATACGCAGTATTTT.

The table lists this clonotype with a few counts. The chain combines TRBV7-2 with TRBJ2-2; no definite D call. Germline lookup yields CDR1 SGHTA and CDR2 FQGNSA. Trimming removed 11 bases from V and 5 bases from J, with 3 bases in between. The CDR3 is 9 residues long. CDR3 in amino acids: CARTGELFF. CDR3 DNA: TGTGCCCGAACCGGGGAGCTGTTTTTT.

This clonotype was observed many times. The rearrangement joins TRBV29-1 to TRBJ2-2; D is ambiguous. The germline V gene has CDR1 SQVTM and CDR2 ANQGSEA. The germline V and J ends were trimmed by 7 bases and 1 base, with 16 bases remaining between them. This CDR3 spans 15 amino acids. CDR3 sequence: CSGSEGTWNTGELFF. CDR3 in DNA: TGCAGCGGCTCTGAAGGAACTTGGAACACCGGGGAGCTGTTTTTT.

V usage is TRBV20-1 and J usage is TRBJ2-3, with 11 bases lining up with TRBD2. CDR3 length: 12 amino acids. Per the germline V gene, CDR1 is DFQATT and CDR2 is SNEGSKA (reference sequence). With 5 bases clipped from V and 9 bases from J, the junction kept 4 bases outside the gene matches. Here the CDR3 reads CSASLAGATQYF. DNA of the CDR3: TGCAGTGCTTCACTAGCGGGGGCCACGCAGTATTTT.

The chain has TRBV14 and TRBJ2-1; tentative D call: TRBD2 (5 bases). The CDR3 is made up of 15 amino acids. Trimming left V 4 bases short and J 2 bases short, with 12 bases between. Germline V gene sequence: CDR1 SGHDN, CDR2 FVKESK. CDR3 coding DNA: TGTGCCAGCAGCCCCCTTAAGGGAGCCTACAATGAGCAGTTCTTC. Translating it yields CASSPLKGAYNEQFF.

Of note for this clonotype: A read error is possible here, since a much larger clone lies one base away. The chain uses TRBV7-6 and TRBJ1-1, with D unresolved. The V gene's germline CDR1 is SGHVS and CDR2 FNYEAQ. CDR3 size: 14 residues. The CDR3 nucleotides read TGTGCCAGCAGCTTACTAGGACCGAACACTGGAGCTTTCTTT. Translating gives CASSLLGPNTGAFF. Filled out from reference TRBV7-6 and TRBJ1-1, the complete variable domain reads GAGVSQSPRYKVTKRGQDVALRCDPISGHVSLYWYRQALGQGPEFLTYFNYEAQQDKSGLPNDRFSAERPEGSISTLTIQRTEQRDSAMYRCASSLLGPNTGAFFGQGTRLTVV.

This clonotype has at least ten counts. The rearrangement uses TRBV2 and TRBJ2-3, with unresolved D. V was trimmed by 2 bases and J by 2 bases, leaving 2 bases between them. Germline lookup yields CDR1 SNHLY and CDR2 FYNNEI. This CDR3 comprises 12 residues. CDR3 residues: CASSEYTDTQYF. The CDR3 DNA follows: TGTGCCAGCAGTGAATACACAGATACGCAGTATTTT.

This clonotype was seen a handful of times. The chain is built from TRBV4-2 and TRBJ2-3; D is perhaps TRBD2 (6 bases). This CDR3 has 16 residues. Germline V lookup: CDR1 LGHNA, CDR2 YNFKEQ. Trimming removed 0 bases from V and 0 bases from J, with 10 bases in between. Here the CDR3 reads CASSQESSGSTDTQYF. The CDR3 DNA is TGTGCCAGCAGCCAAGAAAGCAGCGGGAGCACAGATACGCAGTATTTT.

This clonotype has ten or more counts. V gene TRBV20-1 combines with J gene TRBJ2-2, with D maybe TRBD2 (6 bases). V shed 3 bases and J shed 2 bases, with 10 bases lying between them. The CDR3 is 14 residues long. The germline V gene has CDR1 DFQATT and CDR2 SNEGSKA (reference sequence). The chain's CDR3 is CSASPGRNTGELFF. The CDR3 bases are TGCAGTGCTAGTCCCGGGAGAAACACCGGGGAGCTGTTTTTT.

This clonotype was seen at least ten times. This chain joins TRBV12-3 or TRBV12-4 and TRBJ2-1; D may be TRBD2 (6 bases). The CDR3 extends over 12 amino acids. V dropped 2 bases and J dropped 13 bases, with 12 bases sitting between them. The CDR3 DNA reads TGTGCCAGCAGTTTACTCCGGGAGCTACAGTTCTTC. Amino acid sequence: CASSLLRELQFF.

The V and J genes are TRBV6-1 and TRBJ1-4; 9 positions match TRBD1. V shed 8 bases, J shed 6 bases, and the junction held 4 bases outside the gene matches. Germline values: CDR1 MNHNS, CDR2 SASEGT. The CDR3 is 13 residues long. The CDR3 bases are TGTGCCAGCCGACAGGGGGTCCATGAAAAACTGTTTTTT. It codes for CASRQGVHEKLFF.

With regard to this clonotype: At one end the junction does not follow the germline gene, possibly because of a read error. The V call is TRBV29-1, the J call TRBJ2-5; D is unclear. The CDR3 covers 11 residues. From germline, CDR1 is SQVTM and CDR2 ANQGSEA. CDR3 coding DNA: TGCAGCGTCGCCCCCCAAGGGACCCAGTACTTC. Translating it yields CSVAPQGTQYF.